Listed below are T cell receptor beta chains from one sample, sequenced in a study of CD8+ T cells in alopecia areata. Here immunoSEQ multiplex PCR was the method, and the copy in TCRdb shows in-frame clones only, minus some. Here the sample spans about 200,000 clones, 50% to 60% being singletons. This material consisted of CD4+ T cells sorted from blood, taken at week 4, from a patient treated with tofacitinib. The receptors come from a human donor with alopecia areata. Each CDR3 is given with its conserved first and last residue. Each record gives: J gene, V gene, D gene, clone size, CDR3 protein, CDR3 DNA. The D gene is left open where the match is weak. Only some rows state a clone size, as once, few, many or a class for expanded clones.

TRBJ2-7	TRBV2	TRBD2	-	CASAPWSGGSYEQYF	TGTGCCAGTGCCCCGTGGAGCGGGGGCTCCTACGAGCAGTACTTC
TRBJ1-4	TRBV2	-	-	CASSLYTIATNEKLFF	TGTGCCAGCAGCTTATATACGATTGCAACTAATGAAAAACTGTTTTTT
TRBJ2-7	TRBV15	-	-	CATSSRQYSYEQYF	TGTGCCACCAGCAGTCGACAGTACTCCTACGAGCAGTACTTC
TRBJ2-6	TRBV11-2	-	-	CASRPRGTGANVLTF	TGTGCCAGCAGGCCCAGGGGCACTGGGGCCAACGTCCTGACTTTC
TRBJ2-7	TRBV29-1	-	once	CSVLATYEQYF	TGCAGCGTTTTAGCGACTTACGAGCAGTACTTC
TRBJ2-3	TRBV9	-	-	CASSGTLEAQYF	TGTGCCAGCAGCGGCACACTAGAGGCGCAGTATTTT
TRBJ2-7	TRBV20-1	-	-	CTTGSYEQYF	TGCACGACTGGCTCCTACGAGCAGTACTTC
TRBJ2-7	TRBV6-5	-	-	CASSWGSRRYEQYF	TGTGCCAGCAGTTGGGGTAGCAGACGGTACGAGCAGTACTTC
TRBJ2-7	TRBV30	-	-	CAWGRDLQRVYEQYF	TGTGCCTGGGGCCGGGACCTCCAACGGGTCTACGAGCAGTACTTC
TRBJ1-5	TRBV5-6	-	-	CASTPGPYSNQPQHF	TGTGCCAGCACCCCAGGTCCGTATAGCAATCAGCCCCAGCATTTT
TRBJ2-7	TRBV6-5	-	few	CASRPGRTGSEQYF	TGTGCCAGCAGGCCCGGAAGGACGGGCAGCGAGCAGTACTTC